This is a list of T cell receptor beta chains from one sample in a study of cytomegalovirus exposure and HLA in healthy donors. The data were produced by immunoSEQ multiplex PCR, yet TCRdb's version contains in-frame clones alone and is incomplete. The sample has about 110,000 clones; about 75% are singletons. Input material: PBMCs. Every receptor here comes from a male donor in good health and CMV-seropositive. The CDR3 runs from the conserved cysteine through the conserved F or W.

J gene,V gene,CDR3 length,CDR3 protein
TRBJ2-7,TRBV11-2,15,CASSPNQGTGVEQYF
TRBJ2-7,TRBV18,14,CASSPPVAGGEQYF
TRBJ2-7,TRBV7-2,17,CASSLKRGAGVNYEQYF
TRBJ2-3,TRBV9,14,CASSGQVSTDTQYF
TRBJ2-2,TRBV5-1,16,CASSLLQGANTGELFF
TRBJ1-4,TRBV7-8,19,CASSRQRLSIRGLNEKLFF
TRBJ2-1,TRBV11-3,13,CASSLDPRNEQFF
TRBJ2-5,TRBV7-5,16,CARSLASDRGRETQYF
TRBJ1-6,TRBV7-9,12,CASSPGNSPLHF
TRBJ2-7,TRBV7-9,13,CASSSTGTYEQYF
TRBJ2-7,TRBV4-1,17,CASSQVLPGHEAYEQYF
TRBJ2-1,TRBV4-3,18,CASSPQEIAGLSYNEQFF
TRBJ1-2,TRBV27,14,CASRTPRPDNGYTF
TRBJ1-4,TRBV7-6,14,CASSLAINGRPGSF
.,TRBV2,14,CASSDGGGSAEQYF
TRBJ2-3,TRBV9,15,CASSVVGSATDTQYF
TRBJ2-7,TRBV13,12,CASSLGHYEQYF
TRBJ2-7,TRBV5-4,15,CASSSGAGDLGEQYF
TRBJ2-1,TRBV15,16,CATSREVGGGLNEQFF
TRBJ2-3,TRBV5-4,14,CASSLAGQPDTQYF